This paragraph covers one TCR beta chain sequence. Its specificity is unknown. Stated time point: week 3, after first cycle of checkpoint inhibitor. Response was assessed by RECIST 1.1 at 12 weeks, except two rapid progressors. Germline V gene sequence: CDR1 MGHRA, CDR2 YSYEKL. The CDR3 covers 15 residues. V lost 2 bases to trimming and J lost 5 bases; unmatched junction nucleotides: 7. This sample is drawn from a study of blood T cell dynamics during melanoma immunotherapy. The overall study: Standard first-line treatment here was pembrolizumab or nivolumab plus ipilimumab in metastatic melanoma.

Libraries were prepared by immunoSEQ multiplex PCR; TCRdb keeps only in-frame clonotypes and omits some of them. The data contain about 6,000 clones, 80% of them singletons. Points from the study as a whole: Whether repertoire-driving clones were melanoma-specific could not be determined.

This receptor was obtained from a human donor with melanoma. V gene TRBV4-1 combines with J gene TRBJ1-2; 8 positions agree with TRBD1. Here the sequenced sample was blood, taken from a patient treated with checkpoint blockade. CDR3 region: CASSQPWDRKYGYTF. CDR3 nucleotide sequence: TGCGCCAGCAGCCAACCCTGGGACAGGAAATATGGCTACACCTTC.